The 13 T cell receptor beta chains reported below all come from one sample, sequenced in a study of T cell responses to AZD1222 COVID-19 vaccine. Sequencing used immunoSEQ multiplex PCR; TCRdb keeps in-frame clones, though not all of them. This table holds around 190,000 clones, around 92% found once. The sequences come from peripheral blood, collected on day 0 of AZD1222 vaccination. The receptors were gathered from an adult in good health.

This chain uses TRBV6-5 with TRBJ2-7; 13 bases are a match to TRBD2. V dropped 7 bases and J dropped 0; count of bases not matched to a gene: 3. CDR1 MNHEY and CDR2 SVGAGI come from the germline V gene. This CDR3 has 15 amino acids. This chain's CDR3 is CASTRTSGGSYEQYF. In nucleotides, the CDR3 is TGTGCCAGCACCCGGACTAGCGGGGGCTCCTACGAGCAGTACTTC.

The chain links TRBV30 to TRBJ2-3, with no clear D. V gave up 0 bases and J gave up 5 bases, with 6 bases separating them. The CDR3 runs 12 residues. Germline V gene data show CDR1 as GTSNPN and CDR2 as SVGIG (reference sequence). CDR3 coding DNA: TGTGCCTGGAGTGTAACGAGAGATACGCAGTATTTT. It specifies CAWSVTRDTQYF. Together with reference TRBV30 and TRBJ2-3, the CDR3 gives the full variable domain: SQTIHQWPATLVQPVGSPLSLECTVEGTSNPNLYWYRQAAGRGLQLLFYSVGIGQISSEVPQNLSASRPQDRQFILSSKKLLLSDSGFYLCAWSVTRDTQYFGPGTRLTVL.

The CDR3 coding sequence is TGTGCCAGCAGCTTAGAAGCCGGGAACTATGGCTACACCTTC. Protein product: CASSLEAGNYGYTF. The rearrangement joins TRBV7-8 to TRBJ1-2; unclear D gene. From germline, CDR1 is SGHVS and CDR2 FQNEAQ. Trimming took 1 base from V and 2 from J, leaving 8 bases between them. The CDR3 sequence is 14 residues long.

The rearrangement uses TRBV4-3 and TRBJ1-6, with a weak D call TRBD1 (5 bases). Trimming took off 0 bases at V and 4 bases at J, with 7 bases between the two ends. Germline CDR1 is LGHNA and CDR2 is YSLEER. This CDR3 spans 15 amino acids. The CDR3 DNA reads TGCGCCAGCAGCCAAGACAGGGTATATAATTCACCCCTCCACTTT. Its translation is CASSQDRVYNSPLHF.

The rearrangement joins TRBV29-1 to TRBJ1-1; D is perhaps TRBD1 (6 bases). The V and J ends lost 5 bases and 4 bases respectively, with 20 bases between them. Looked up from germline, CDR1 is SQVTM and CDR2 is ANQGSEA. This CDR3 comprises 15 residues. The chain's CDR3 is CSVSAGGARSTEAFF. The CDR3 DNA reads TGCAGCGTTTCCGCCGGGGGGGCGAGGAGCACTGAAGCTTTCTTT. Combining the CDR3 with reference TRBV29-1 and TRBJ1-1 gives the whole variable domain SAVISQKPSRDICQRGTSLTIQCQVDSQVTMMFWYRQQPGQSLTLIATANQGSEATYESGFVIDKFPISRPNLTFSTLTVSNMSPEDSSIYLCSVSAGGARSTEAFFGQGTRLTVV.

The gene calls are TRBV27 and TRBJ1-1; D gene unclear. The length of the CDR3 is 14 residues. CDR1 and CDR2 (germline): MNHEY, SMNVEV (reference sequence). The V end lost 1 base, the J end lost 0 bases, and 6 bases lay between the germline ends. CDR3 nucleotide sequence: TGTGCCAGCAGTTTATGGGCCGTGAACACTGAAGCTTTCTTT. Amino acids: CASSLWAVNTEAFF.

The V gene is TRBV19, the J gene TRBJ1-5, with D perhaps matching TRBD1 (6 bases). The CDR3 sequence is 16 residues long. Deletions cut 4 bases from V and 1 base from J, with 14 bases between. CDR1 LNHDA and CDR2 SQIVND come from the germline V gene (reference sequence). CDR3 in DNA: TGTGCCAGTAGTACCCCCCAACAGGGCAGCAATCAGCCCCAGCATTTT. As protein: CASSTPQQGSNQPQHF.

The chain uses TRBV18 and TRBJ2-7, with a weak D call TRBD1 (6 bases). The CDR3 is 16 amino acids. Germline V gene lookup returns CDR1 KGHSH and CDR2 LQKENI. Trimming cost V 3 bases and J 8 bases, with 23 bases left between them. CDR3 loop: CASSPSGGTRDIQQYF. In nucleotides, the CDR3 is TGTGCCAGCTCACCGAGTGGTGGGACACGGGATATACAGCAGTACTTC.

This clone was seen a single time. This chain connects TRBV7-7 to TRBJ2-3, with 7 bases that match TRBD1. The CDR3 runs 15 residues. Germline V gene sequence: CDR1 SSHAT, CDR2 FNYEAQ (reference sequence). V was clipped by 5 bases and J by 1 base; unmatched bases: 6. The CDR3 nucleotides are TGTGCCAGCAGCCCACAGGGGATCGGCACAGATACGCAGTATTTT. Protein sequence: CASSPQGIGTDTQYF.

The V and J genes are TRBV2 and TRBJ1-5; 7 nucleotides agree with TRBD1. CDR3 size: 14 residues. Germline values: CDR1 SNHLY, CDR2 FYNNEI. With 5 bases clipped from V and 6 bases from J, the junction kept 7 bases outside the gene matches. The CDR3 nucleotides are TGTGCCAGCAGTCCGGAAGGGGGCCCTCAGCCCCAGCATTTT. Encoded protein: CASSPEGGPQPQHF.

The CDR3 region is CASSLTQGRAYEQYF. DNA of the CDR3: TGTGCCAGCAGTTTAACCCAGGGGAGAGCCTACGAGCAGTACTTC. The V call is TRBV27, the J call TRBJ2-7; D possibly corresponds to TRBD1 (6 bases). The CDR3 length is 15 residues. The V gene lost 2 bases and the J gene lost 2 bases, with 13 bases spanning the gap. Germline V gives CDR1 MNHEY, CDR2 SMNVEV (reference sequence).

CDR3 bases: TGTGCCAGCAGCTTGGTACCCCAGGGGAGGACCGGGGAGCTGTTTTTT. This sequence encodes CASSLVPQGRTGELFF. The chain is built from TRBV5-4 and TRBJ2-2; either TRBD1 or TRBD2 may fit D (6 bases each). Germline CDR1 is SGHNT and CDR2 is YYREEE (reference sequence). Trimming took off 0 bases at V and 5 bases at J, with 14 bases between the two ends. The CDR3 spans 16 residues.

This clone was found once. This chain connects TRBV14 to TRBJ2-5; D is ambiguous. The V end was cut by 0 bases, the J end by 5 bases, with 13 bases between. The CDR3 has 15 residues. CDR1 is SGHDN and CDR2 is FVKESK in the germline V gene. The CDR3 here is CASSQDGEVWETQYF. The CDR3 bases are TGTGCCAGCAGCCAAGATGGCGAGGTGTGGGAGACCCAGTACTTC.